Listed below are T cell receptor beta chains from one sample, sequenced in a study of neoadjuvant nivolumab and ipilimumab in lung cancer. Data came from immunoSEQ multiplex PCR; TCRdb stores just in-frame clones and leaves some out. In the table there are about 27,000 clones, 76% of which are singletons. Specimen: tumor tissue, collected after neoadjuvant nivolumab, alone or with ipilimumab, at or shortly before surgery. The receptors were gathered from an adult with non-small cell lung cancer. Both conserved end residues are part of each CDR3.

V | CDR3
TRBV6-1 | CATRWGKNTGELFF
TRBV12-2 | CASRLGARNSADTQYF
TRBV9 | CASSVGQGVSYEQYF
TRBV6-1 | CASSEYGANEKLFF
TRBV5-4 | CASRPQGANIQYF
TRBV9 | CASSVGGQLNTEAFF
TRBV5-1 | CASSFRTSGEAFF
TRBV10-3 | CAISDSNTEAFF
TRBV10-3 | CAISESRGATNEKLFF
TRBV18 | CASSPTRHQETQYF
TRBV4-3 | CASSQKAEVYGYTF
TRBV30 | CAWRRRGGFGTEAFF
TRBV5-1 | CASYWDRGDEQYF
TRBV10-3 | CAIRNQGNTEAFF
TRBV7-2 | CASSFSRARHYGYTF
TRBV14 | CASRDRNQETQYF
TRBV7-2 | CASSPLSDRYTF
TRBV30 | CAWSVPFSYEQYF
TRBV5-1 | CASSLAPDQETQYF
TRBV4-3 | CASSQDRGVQETQYF
TRBV7-2 | CASSFGYELTF
TRBV7-2 | CASSLDGGENEQFF
TRBV10-2 | CASSAGGAPDTQYF
TRBV9 | CASSVGQGWFF
TRBV4-1 | CASSLPTNEKLFF
TRBV19 | CASSLGLAPAYEQYF
TRBV2 | CASIGEAGTGDEKLFF
TRBV7-6 | CASSFGLAGGPYNEQFF
TRBV7-6 | CASSLKLTYEQYF
TRBV6-1 | CASSLGLAGSYEQYF
TRBV5-4 | CASRPWTGPEGYTF
TRBV18 | CASSPPGTQNTEAFF
TRBV6-5 | CASSYSMSGANVLTF
TRBV6-1 | CASSTTGVGEQYF
TRBV6-1 | CASKNLQGAYEQYF
TRBV18 | CASSPTSLETQYF
TRBV5-1 | CASSSSLARHEQFF
TRBV5-1 | CASSWGQGHGTEAFF
TRBV30 | CAWSGGGAYGYTF
TRBV5-1 | CASSEGRTQETQYF
TRBV28 | CASTWGLANTGELFF
TRBV5-1 | CASSLEEPANTGELFF
TRBV6-5 | CASSRTGGQQPQHF
TRBV25-1 | CASNTRWNTEAFF
TRBV5-6 | CASSFERAYSPLHF
TRBV19 | CASSTLLGSKISLFF
TRBV7-9 | CASSLARPGDNEQFF
TRBV11-2 | CASSPDRGGTNYGYTF
TRBV30 | CAWSAIPGQGHEKLFF
TRBV5-5 | CASSLGPPEPQHF
TRBV6-6 | CASTETGLYGYTF
TRBV10-3 | CAISESRNNYGYTF